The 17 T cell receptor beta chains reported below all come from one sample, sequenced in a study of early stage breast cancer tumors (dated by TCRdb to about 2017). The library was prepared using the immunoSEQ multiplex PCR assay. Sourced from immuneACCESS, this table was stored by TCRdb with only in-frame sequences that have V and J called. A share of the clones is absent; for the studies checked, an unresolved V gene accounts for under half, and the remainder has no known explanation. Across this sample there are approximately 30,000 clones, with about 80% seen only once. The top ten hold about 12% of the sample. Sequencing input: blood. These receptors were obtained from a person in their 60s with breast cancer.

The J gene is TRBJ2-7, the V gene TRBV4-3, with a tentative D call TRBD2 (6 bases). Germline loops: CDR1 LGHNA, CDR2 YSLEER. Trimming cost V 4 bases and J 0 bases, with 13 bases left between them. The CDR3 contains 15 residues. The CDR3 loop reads CASSLEASDSYEQYF. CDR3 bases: TGCGCCAGCAGCCTGGAGGCTAGCGACTCCTACGAGCAGTACTTC.

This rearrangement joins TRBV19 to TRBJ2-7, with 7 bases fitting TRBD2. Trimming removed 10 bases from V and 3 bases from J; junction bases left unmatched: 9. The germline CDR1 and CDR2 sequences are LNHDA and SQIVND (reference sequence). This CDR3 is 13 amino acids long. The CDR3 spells CATLWAGDYEQYF. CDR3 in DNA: TGTGCCACTCTTTGGGCGGGAGACTACGAGCAGTACTTC.

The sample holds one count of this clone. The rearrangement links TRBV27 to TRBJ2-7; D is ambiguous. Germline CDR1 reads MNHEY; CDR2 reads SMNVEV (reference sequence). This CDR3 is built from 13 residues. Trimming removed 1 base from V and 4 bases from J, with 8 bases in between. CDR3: CASSLYSGYEQYF. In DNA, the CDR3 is TGTGCCAGCAGTTTATACTCCGGTTACGAGCAGTACTTC.

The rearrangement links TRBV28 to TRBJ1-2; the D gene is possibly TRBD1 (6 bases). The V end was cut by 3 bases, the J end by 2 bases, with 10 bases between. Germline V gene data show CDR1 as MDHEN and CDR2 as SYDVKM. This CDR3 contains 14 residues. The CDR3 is CASSLYTGNYGYTF. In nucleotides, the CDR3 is TGTGCCAGCAGTTTGTATACAGGGAACTATGGCTACACCTTC.

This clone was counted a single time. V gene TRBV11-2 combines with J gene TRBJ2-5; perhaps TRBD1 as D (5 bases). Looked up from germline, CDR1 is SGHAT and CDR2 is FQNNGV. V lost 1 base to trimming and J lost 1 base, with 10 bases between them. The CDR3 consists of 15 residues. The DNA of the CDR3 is TGTGCCAGCAGCTTAGGACAGCTCGGCCAAGAGACCCAGTACTTC. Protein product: CASSLGQLGQETQYF.

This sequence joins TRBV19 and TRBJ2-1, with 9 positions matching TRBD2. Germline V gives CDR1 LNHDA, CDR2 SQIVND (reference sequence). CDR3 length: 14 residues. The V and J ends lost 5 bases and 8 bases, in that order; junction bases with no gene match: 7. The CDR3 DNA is TGTGCCAGTAGTGCGGGACTAGCTGTGGATGAGCAGTTCTTC. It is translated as CASSAGLAVDEQFF.

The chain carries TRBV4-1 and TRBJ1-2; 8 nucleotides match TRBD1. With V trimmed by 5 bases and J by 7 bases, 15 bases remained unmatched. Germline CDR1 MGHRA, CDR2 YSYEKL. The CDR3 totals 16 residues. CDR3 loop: CASSYRLRGRSVGYTF. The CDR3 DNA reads TGCGCCAGCAGCTATCGACTCAGGGGGCGCAGTGTTGGCTACACCTTC.

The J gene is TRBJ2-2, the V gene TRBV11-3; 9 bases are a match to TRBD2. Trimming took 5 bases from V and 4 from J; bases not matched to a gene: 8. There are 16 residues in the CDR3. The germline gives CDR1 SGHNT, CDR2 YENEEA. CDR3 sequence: CASSTPVSGSTGELFF. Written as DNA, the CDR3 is TGTGCCAGCAGCACCCCGGTTAGCGGGAGCACCGGGGAGCTGTTTTTT.

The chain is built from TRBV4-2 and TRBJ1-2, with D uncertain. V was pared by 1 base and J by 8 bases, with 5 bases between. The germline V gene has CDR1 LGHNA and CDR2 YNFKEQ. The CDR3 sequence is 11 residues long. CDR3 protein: CASSQGRGYTF. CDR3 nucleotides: TGTGCCAGCAGCCAAGGGCGGGGCTACACCTTC.

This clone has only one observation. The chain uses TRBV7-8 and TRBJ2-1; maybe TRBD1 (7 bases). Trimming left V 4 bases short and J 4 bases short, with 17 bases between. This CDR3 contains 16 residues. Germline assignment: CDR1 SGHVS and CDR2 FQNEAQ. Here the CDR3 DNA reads TGTGCCAGCAGCTGGGGCTCAGGGGGGCAGTACAATGAGCAGTTCTTC. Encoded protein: CASSWGSGGQYNEQFF. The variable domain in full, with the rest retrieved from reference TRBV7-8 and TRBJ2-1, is GAGVSQSPRYKVAKRGQDVALRCDPISGHVSLFWYQQALGQGPEFLTYFQNEAQLDKSGLPSDRFFAERPEGSVSTLKIQRTQQEDSAVYLCASSWGSGGQYNEQFFGPGTRLTVL.

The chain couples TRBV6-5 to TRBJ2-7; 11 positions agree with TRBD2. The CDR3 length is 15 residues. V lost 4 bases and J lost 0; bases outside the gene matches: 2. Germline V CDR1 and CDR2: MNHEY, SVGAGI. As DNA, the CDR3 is TGTGCCAGCAGTTCCACTAGCGGGAGCTCCTACGAGCAGTACTTC. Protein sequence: CASSSTSGSSYEQYF.

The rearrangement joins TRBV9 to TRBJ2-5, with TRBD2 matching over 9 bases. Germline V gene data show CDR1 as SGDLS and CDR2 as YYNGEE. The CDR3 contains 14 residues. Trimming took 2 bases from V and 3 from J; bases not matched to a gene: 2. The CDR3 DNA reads TGTGCCAGCAGCGTGGGCGGGAGGGAAGAGACCCAGTACTTC. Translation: CASSVGGREETQYF.

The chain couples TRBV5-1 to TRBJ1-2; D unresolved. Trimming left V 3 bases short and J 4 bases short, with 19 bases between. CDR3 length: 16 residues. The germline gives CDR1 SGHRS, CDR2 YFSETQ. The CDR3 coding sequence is TGCGCCAGCAGCTCCGGAGGGAAGGTTTCCTTCTATGGCTACACCTTC. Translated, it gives CASSSGGKVSFYGYTF. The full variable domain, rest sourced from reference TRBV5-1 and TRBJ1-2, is KAGVTQTPRYLIKTRGQQVTLSCSPISGHRSVSWYQQTPGQGLQFLFEYFSETQRNKGNFPGRFSGRQFSNSRSEMNVSTLELGDSALYLCASSSGGKVSFYGYTFGSGTRLTVV.

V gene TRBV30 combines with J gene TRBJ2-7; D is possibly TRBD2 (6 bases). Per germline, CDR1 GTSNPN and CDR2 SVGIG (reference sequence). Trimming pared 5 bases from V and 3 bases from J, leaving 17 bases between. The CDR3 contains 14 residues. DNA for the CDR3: TGTGCCTGGTCCCCGGGGACTGGCTTCTACGAGCAGTACTTC. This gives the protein CAWSPGTGFYEQYF.

CDR3 protein: CASSGGWYQETQYF. The CDR3, as DNA: TGTGCCAGCAGCGGGGGGTGGTACCAAGAGACCCAGTACTTC. This rearrangement joins TRBV5-6 to TRBJ2-5, with D possibly matching TRBD2 (6 bases). V gave up 4 bases and J gave up 0 bases, with 10 bases separating them. The CDR3 totals 14 residues. Germline V gene sequence: CDR1 SGHDT, CDR2 YYEEEE.

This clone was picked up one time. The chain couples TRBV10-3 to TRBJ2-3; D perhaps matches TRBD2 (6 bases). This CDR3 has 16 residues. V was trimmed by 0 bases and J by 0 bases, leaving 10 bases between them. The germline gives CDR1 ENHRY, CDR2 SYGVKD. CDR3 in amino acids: CAISESTGTSTDTQYF. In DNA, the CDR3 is TGTGCCATCAGTGAGTCGACGGGGACTAGCACAGATACGCAGTATTTT.

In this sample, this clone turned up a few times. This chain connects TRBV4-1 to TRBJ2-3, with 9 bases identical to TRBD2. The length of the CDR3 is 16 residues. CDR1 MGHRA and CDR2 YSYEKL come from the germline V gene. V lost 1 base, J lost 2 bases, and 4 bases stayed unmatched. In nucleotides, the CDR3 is TGCGCCAGCAGCCAAGGACTAGCGGCATACACAGATACGCAGTATTTT. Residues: CASSQGLAAYTDTQYF.